This T cell receptor (beta chain) was identified in a study of shared T cell receptors in the human thymus. TCRdb's table, derived via immunoSEQ multiplex PCR, lists solely in-frame clones and lacks some. The sample has fewer than 700,000 clones, roughly 90% seen once; the top ten hold around 0.0099%. This CDR3 has 17 amino acids. V lost 5 bases to trimming and J lost 4 bases; unmatched junction nucleotides: 12. Per the germline V gene, CDR1 is MNHEY and CDR2 is SMNVEV (reference sequence). This sample also belongs to another study, concerning human thymus T cells. That study adds: Repertoires sampled from thymus and blood appeared biased in V and J gene usage. Related work showed strongly overlapping thymic repertoires across unrelated individuals.

The chain combines TRBV27 with TRBJ2-4, with 9 bases fitting TRBD1. This receptor was obtained from a boy less than two years old with a congenital heart defect. Sequenced material: thymocytes. The CDR3 region is CASSQFGTGSVKNIQYF. CDR3 nucleotide sequence: TGTGCCAGCAGTCAGTTCGGGACAGGGTCGGTAAAAAACATTCAGTACTTC.